The present entry profiles one T cell receptor (beta chain) with its context. This entry is derived from a study of T cells in tuberculosis. Study-wide context: IGRA-negative adolescents, IGRA-positive adolescents with latent tuberculosis and adults with active tuberculosis formed this South African cohort.

Profiled with immunoSEQ multiplex PCR; TCRdb holds only in-frame clones, not every one. Of more than 20,000 clones in the sample, about 85% were seen once. The junction had 5 bases not matched to a gene; V was cut back by 6 bases and J by 2 bases. The CDR3 totals 15 residues. CDR1 is MDHEN and CDR2 is SYDVKM in the germline V gene. Time point denoted: new active TB diagnosis, blood taken before or within 7 days of starting treatment. The sample was PBMCs, taken at tuberculosis diagnosis. The J gene is TRBJ2-1, the V gene TRBV28, with 9 bases matching TRBD1. The origin of this receptor is an adult with tuberculosis. The CDR3 sequence: CASRLDRGTYNEQFF. The CDR3 DNA is TGTGCCAGCAGACTGGACAGGGGCACCTACAATGAGCAGTTCTTC.